What follows are 3 T cell receptor beta chains derived from one specimen sequenced in a study of T cells expressing NK-cell markers. TCRdb re-called the 5' RACE reads; one entry per CDR3 protein, DNA not given. The sample data list about 260,000 distinct CDR3 sequences. Sequencing input: blood T cells: a sorted CD56 or NKG2C T cell subset, CD4+ or CD8+ T cells, or bulk PBMC T cells (not recorded which). The receptor set was obtained from a woman between 18 and 70 years old in good health.

The chain couples TRBV10-1 to TRBJ1-1; TCRdb outputs TRBD1, but without DNA this stays unchecked. The CDR3 extends over 13 amino acids. The germline CDR1 and CDR2 sequences are WNHNN and SYGVQD (reference sequence). CDR3: CASSPRVRQEAFF.

This chain links TRBV20-1 with TRBJ2-4; TCRdb's D gene call, TRBD1, goes unchecked for lack of DNA. Germline-derived CDR1 and CDR2 are DFQATT and SNEGSKA (reference sequence). The CDR3 totals 14 residues. The CDR3 sequence: CSAMGGSRRNIQYF.

The chain has TRBV20-1 and TRBJ2-7; the D gene TCRdb calls, TRBD2, cannot be checked with no DNA. CDR1 DFQATT and CDR2 SNEGSKA come from the germline V gene (reference sequence). This CDR3 comprises 15 residues. The CDR3 sequence: CSARVPSGSRYEQYF.